This T cell receptor beta chain was observed in a study of identical twins (dated by TCRdb to about 2016). Notes on the research overall: The study deep-sequenced TCR alpha and beta repertoires from monozygotic twins, unrelated adults of various ages and cord blood to test whether fetal clonotypes persist. Replicate twin experiments were performed at different times using different library preparation protocols to rule out contamination.

Points the paper makes about the study in general: Compared with coincidental sharing between unrelated individuals, an excess of low generation-probability sequences was observed among out-of-frame TCR alpha sequences shared between twins. Out-of-frame TCR alpha sharing in monozygotic twins was systematically underestimated by recombination models, whereas sharing between unrelated individuals was in agreement with the recombination models. A weaker excess of twin sharing was found in beta out-of-frame sequences because the signal-to-noise ratio was lowered by fewer shared sequences. Fewer insertions were carried by abundant cord blood beta clonotypes, a similar but weaker trend appeared in young adult naive repertoires, and no such trend appeared in memory repertoires. Zero-insertion analyses could be partly confounded by invariant T cells such as MAIT and iNKT, though diverse VJ usage argued against such confounding for most clonotypes. Because the same donors could not be followed over many years, the conclusions depended on cross-sectional statistical analysis.

Germline trimming amounts to 1 base on V and 13 bases on J, with 4 as the count of junction bases outside the gene matches. From cysteine to phenylalanine, the CDR3 is 14 amino acids long. The sequence is cut down to CDR3 DNA, 42 bases in frame from base 1. The germline V gene yields MGHDK for CDR1 and SYGVNS for CDR2. This clonotype was counted at least ten times. Its antigen target is currently unknown. Base qualities were left out, and no much larger clone turns up one base away. Library prep was done by 5' RACE. This sample was sequenced with an Illumina HiSeq 2000. A universal primer binding site was added through template switching, and the final cDNA carried a unique molecular identifier so that TCR cDNA molecules could be counted accurately. Specific primers in the conserved constant-segment region were used to synthesize first-strand cDNA for the TCR alpha and beta chains. To control for contamination, every cDNA library carried two barcodes: a SMART-Mk sample barcode plus Illumina barcodes. TruSeq adapter sequences, together with Illumina sample barcodes, were added in two successive PCR steps. Sequencing of the TCR alpha and beta cDNA libraries was done on the Illumina HiSeq platform using custom primers. From the authors' description of their analysis: MiGEC was used to process raw reads and extract unique molecular identifiers, and MiXCR was used to find CDR3 positions. For each individual, recombination models were inferred using an EM algorithm with the repgenHMM and IGoR tools. The analysis of shared clonotypes was done with the tcR package in R, with sharing normalized by the product of cloneset sizes. Out-of-frame nonproductive sequences were analyzed to study raw recombination free of thymic and clonal selection effects. Using fastp at Q25 and MiXCR, TCRdb reprocessed the public reads and kept productive beta chains. A single entry per CDR3 protein holds the most common genes and DNA from its merged rows. Here the V and J calls rest on TCRdb's processing, not on the authors' analysis. For this sample the table gives some 900,000 distinct CDR3 sequences, of which around 12% were detected only once. The top ten clonotypes cover around 1.6% of the sample.

Only healthy Caucasian donors were included. Three pairs of female monozygotic twins, all aged roughly 18 to 29 years, were included in the twin cohort. Peripheral blood mononuclear cells were the source from which RNA for the TCR libraries was isolated. These same records also appear under a second study, on yellow fever vaccine responses in identical twins. That second report states: The T cell response to vaccination in identical twins was reported by the authors to appear partly convergent and partly personalized. In the study, vaccine-responding T cell clones were precisely tracked in identical twins.

The chain couples TRBV25-1 to TRBJ2-1, with 13 central nucleotides matching TRBD2. The sequencing sample was made of PBMCs. The clonotype comes from a woman between 18 and 30 years old in good health. The bases read TGTGCCAGCAGTGAATTCCGGACTAGCGGGAGTCAGTTCTTC. This codes for CASSEFRTSGSQFF.